This entry features one T cell receptor (beta chain) sequence. Its antigen remains unidentified. This sample was included in a study of CD4 T cell repertoires in COVID-19. Study context: Relabeled CFSE-low cells, IL-2-expanded for roughly 9 days, met spikes from other coronaviruses. General study results and limits: In SARS-CoV and/or HKU1 spike cultures, between roughly 6 and 27% of SARS-CoV-2 clonotypes reappeared.

Generated by immunoSEQ multiplex PCR, the TCRdb table keeps only in-frame clones and is missing some. This table has 70,000 to 95,000 clones, approximately 83% appearing once. J was trimmed by 10 bases and V by 0 bases; bases with no gene match: 11. This CDR3 spans 17 amino acids. Germline CDR1 is SGDLS and CDR2 is YYNGEE. J is TRBJ1-6 and V is TRBV9; 9 bases map to TRBD1. This receptor was taken from a human donor who had COVID-19. The material sequenced was CD4+ T cells from peripheral blood, taken after recovery from COVID-19. This CDR3 reads CASSVGWEWTGASPLHF. CDR3 nucleotide sequence: TGTGCCAGCAGCGTAGGGTGGGAGTGGACAGGGGCATCACCCCTCCACTTT.